Each of the 25 T cell receptor beta chains below was sequenced from the same sample in a study of post-analysis software for immune sequencing data. These receptors' targets are unknown. Libraries were made from TCR beta cDNA, and they carried unique molecular identifiers. In TCRdb, the PCR reads were re-called with MiXCR into one record per CDR3 protein. The table has some 260,000 distinct CDR3 sequences, 36% seen once; the top ten hold around 4.8%. Findings and caveats of the study: TRBV5-6, TRBV5-1 and TRBV20-1 belonged to a set of roughly 5 TRBV segments that were more frequent in patients than controls.

The specimen was blood. The receptors stem from a girl aged 5-17 years with multiple sclerosis.

This clonotype was seen a handful of times. Possible read error: a much larger clone is one base away. The genes are TRBV9 and TRBJ2-5; 10 nucleotides match TRBD2. Losses at the gene ends were 3 bases for V and 11 bases for J; bases not matched to a gene: 16. The germline CDR1 and CDR2 sequences are SGDLS and YYNGEE. This CDR3 is 16 amino acids long. The CDR3 region has the DNA TGTGCCAGCAGCGAGAGACTAGCGGGCTCCAATAATGAGCAGTACTTC. It codes for CASSERLAGSNNEQYF.

This clonotype was found many times. J is TRBJ2-5 and V is TRBV9; D might be TRBD1 (6 bases). Germline V gives CDR1 SGDLS, CDR2 YYNGEE. V shed 2 bases and J shed 1 base, with 15 bases lying between them. CDR3 size: 16 residues. The CDR3: CASSVHFDRPQETQYF. CDR3 coding DNA: TGTGCCAGCAGCGTTCATTTTGACAGGCCCCAAGAGACCCAGTACTTC.

Ten or more counts support this clonotype. The gene calls are TRBV6-5 and TRBJ1-1; D perhaps matches TRBD1 (5 bases). Trimming took 7 bases from V and 7 from J, leaving 10 bases between them. The CDR3 runs to 11 residues. CDR1 is MNHEY and CDR2 is SVGAGI in the germline V gene. CDR3 amino acids: CASTVGGEAFF. Here the CDR3 DNA reads TGTGCCAGCACTGTCGGGGGTGAAGCTTTCTTT.

This clonotype occurred many times. The chain links TRBV28 to TRBJ1-2; D is unresolved. The CDR3 covers 14 residues. V lost 3 bases and J 2 bases, leaving 10 bases between the germline ends. CDR1 and CDR2 from the germline V gene are MDHEN and SYDVKM. CDR3 coding DNA: TGTGCCAGCAGTTTGGGCAGCTCCAACTATGGCTACACCTTC. Its protein product is CASSLGSSNYGYTF.

On this clonotype itself: With a much larger clone just one base away, this may be a read error. Here the CDR3 DNA reads TGTGCCAGCAGACCCGGGACTAGCAGGGGGGACTCCTACAATGAGCAGTTCTTC. It encodes CASRPGTSRGDSYNEQFF. The gene calls are TRBV2 and TRBJ2-1; TRBD2 matches at 9 bases. The V gene end was trimmed by 6 bases and the J gene end by 0 bases; junction bases not matched to a gene: 12. Germline loops: CDR1 SNHLY, CDR2 FYNNEI. The CDR3 spans 18 residues.

At least ten counts were recorded for this clonotype. The chain recombines TRBV7-9 with TRBJ2-4; weak D call: TRBD2 (6 bases). CDR1 is SEHNR, CDR2 FQNEAQ, per germline (reference sequence). V lost 4 bases to trimming and J lost 6 bases, with 16 bases between them. The CDR3 runs to 15 residues. CDR3 amino acids: CASSYRGESGNIQYF. CDR3 nucleotide sequence: TGTGCCAGCAGCTACCGCGGGGAATCGGGAAACATTCAGTACTTC.

This clonotype was picked up one time. Since a much larger clone is just one base distant, this may be a read error. The rearrangement joins TRBV27 to TRBJ1-6; maybe TRBD1 (6 bases). This CDR3 contains 17 residues. Germline CDR1 reads MNHEY; CDR2 reads SMNVEV (reference sequence). The DNA for the CDR3 is TGTACCAGCAGTTTATCGGTTCCGGGGGGCAGCTGGTCACCCCTCCACTTT. Its protein is CTSSLSVPGGSWSPLHF.

This clonotype was counted a few times. A read error is possible here, since a much larger clone lies one base away. The genes are TRBV20-1 and TRBJ2-5; 10 nucleotides align to TRBD2. V lost 8 bases to trimming and J lost 11 bases; unmatched junction nucleotides: 20. The CDR3 contains 15 residues. Germline V gives CDR1 DFQATT, CDR2 SNEGSKA (reference sequence). CDR3 DNA: TGCAGTTCGATAGACCCAGCGGGAGGGTACAATGAGCAGTACTTC. This codes for CSSIDPAGGYNEQYF.

This clonotype was recorded many times. This chain uses TRBV7-8 with TRBJ2-1, with D perhaps TRBD2 (7 bases). Germline assignment: CDR1 SGHVS and CDR2 FQNEAQ. The V end was cut by 0 bases, the J end by 7 bases, with 16 bases between. The CDR3 has 16 residues. CDR3: CASSLARGAVLNEQFF. The CDR3 nucleotides read TGTGCCAGCAGCTTAGCCCGGGGGGCTGTGTTGAATGAGCAGTTCTTC.

At least ten counts were recorded for this clonotype. The chain is built from TRBV12-3 or TRBV12-4 and TRBJ1-2; 9 bases match TRBD1. The V and J ends lost 5 bases and 9 bases, in that order; junction bases with no gene match: 7. CDR3 size: 13 residues. The CDR3 DNA is TGTGCCAGCAGTCTCCCCGGGACAGGGAGCTACACCTTC. Its translation: CASSLPGTGSYTF.

This clonotype has ten or more counts. The V call is TRBV6-5, the J call TRBJ1-1; D is perhaps TRBD1 (5 bases). V lost 4 bases and J 1 base, leaving 10 bases between the germline ends. Germline loops: CDR1 MNHEY, CDR2 SVGAGI. This CDR3 has 14 residues. CDR3 in amino acids: CASSLTESNTEAFF. The CDR3 DNA follows: TGTGCCAGCAGTTTGACAGAGTCGAACACTGAAGCTTTCTTT.

This clonotype was detected a few times. The rearrangement uses TRBV6-2 or TRBV6-3 and TRBJ2-7; D remains ambiguous. Germline loops: CDR1 MNHEY, CDR2 SVGEGT. Trimming removed 2 bases at V and 7 bases at J, with 15 bases between. This CDR3 region has 14 residues. The DNA of the CDR3 is TGTGCCAGCAGTTACGTTCCACCAGGAAGGGAGCAGTACTTC. Translating gives CASSYVPPGREQYF.

At least ten counts were recorded for this clonotype. The CDR3 loop reads CSVNSGILNIQYF. The CDR3 DNA reads TGCAGTGTTAATTCCGGGATCCTAAACATTCAGTACTTC. The rearrangement joins TRBV29-1 to TRBJ2-4; the D gene is possibly TRBD2 (5 bases). Germline CDR1 and CDR2: SQVTM and ANQGSEA. The CDR3 sequence is 13 residues long.

This clonotype was counted a few times. This chain connects TRBV18 to TRBJ2-3, with 8 bases aligning to TRBD1. Germline trimming cut 3 bases from V and 0 bases from J; bases unmatched to any gene: 2. From germline, CDR1 is KGHSH and CDR2 LQKENI. The CDR3 consists of 15 residues. The CDR3 sequence is CASSPRTGSTDTQYF. The DNA for the CDR3 is TGTGCCAGCTCACCGAGGACAGGGAGCACAGATACGCAGTATTTT.

The sample holds many counts of this clonotype. The gene calls are TRBV16 and TRBJ1-5; D call uncertain. V lost 4 bases and J lost 6, with 10 bases in between. This CDR3 region has 13 residues. Germline V lookup: CDR1 KGHSY, CDR2 FQNENV. In nucleotides, the CDR3 is TGTGCCAGCAGCCTGGACGCCAGTCAGCCCCAGCATTTT. This sequence encodes CASSLDASQPQHF.

This clonotype was counted at least ten times. This sequence joins TRBV5-1 and TRBJ2-1; 9 bases fit TRBD2. There are 14 residues in the CDR3. J was trimmed by 8 bases and V by 4 bases; bases with no gene match: 7. CDR1 SGHRS and CDR2 YFSETQ come from the germline V gene. DNA for the CDR3: TGCGCCAGCAGCATAACGGGACTAGCCTATGAGCAGTTCTTC. This sequence encodes CASSITGLAYEQFF.

This clonotype was recorded many times. This chain links TRBV20-1 with TRBJ2-3, with 14 bases that match TRBD2. Unmatched junction bases numbered 9, after V lost 1 base and J lost 6 bases. This CDR3 is 17 amino acids long. Germline CDR1 and CDR2: DFQATT and SNEGSKA (reference sequence). CDR3 protein: CSARAFGTSGRGDTQYF. The CDR3 DNA reads as TGCAGTGCTAGAGCGTTCGGGACTAGCGGGAGAGGGGATACGCAGTATTTT.

The chain couples TRBV20-1 to TRBJ2-3; TRBD2 might be the D (6 bases). V was clipped by 5 bases and J by 0 bases, with 15 bases between them. This CDR3 has 15 residues. Germline CDR1 is DFQATT and CDR2 is SNEGSKA (reference sequence). CDR3 protein: CSAGRLTLSTDTQYF. In DNA form, the CDR3 reads TGCAGTGCTGGGAGGCTCACCCTCAGCACAGATACGCAGTATTTT.

This clonotype was recorded many times. CDR3: CASSLGTSGNVEQFF. The CDR3 DNA reads as TGCGCCAGCAGCTTAGGGACTAGCGGGAACGTTGAGCAGTTCTTC. The chain carries TRBV5-1 and TRBJ2-1, with TRBD2 identical over 13 bases. Germline CDR1 and CDR2: SGHRS and YFSETQ. V was pared by 2 bases and J by 9 bases, with 5 bases of the junction left unmatched. The CDR3 spans 15 residues.

This clonotype has ten or more counts. The chain couples TRBV15 to TRBJ1-5; the D is unclear. CDR3 length: 13 residues. The V gene lost 9 bases and the J gene lost 1 base, with 10 bases spanning the gap. The V gene's germline CDR1 is LNHNV and CDR2 YYDKDF (reference sequence). CDR3 amino acids: CATRGTSNQPQHF. The CDR3 DNA sequence: TGTGCCACTAGAGGCACGAGCAATCAGCCCCAGCATTTT.

This clonotype occurred a few times. The CDR3 reads CASSSTGALEKLFF. The CDR3 DNA is TGTGCCAGCAGCTCCACAGGGGCCCTCGAAAAACTGTTTTTT. The chain couples TRBV7-9 to TRBJ1-4, with 7 bases aligning to TRBD1. The V and J ends lost 4 bases and 8 bases, in that order; junction bases with no gene match: 7. CDR1 SEHNR and CDR2 FQNEAQ come from the germline V gene (reference sequence). This CDR3 spans 14 amino acids. The full variable domain, with the rest looked up from reference TRBV7-9 and TRBJ1-4, is DTGVSQNPRHKITKRGQNVTFRCDPISEHNRLYWYRQTLGQGPEFLTYFQNEAQLEKSRLLSDRFSAERPKGSFSTLEIQRTEQGDSAMYLCASSSTGALEKLFFGSGTQLSVL.

About this clonotype: This sequence may be a read error, since a much larger clone differs from it by one base. The chain combines TRBV6-1 with TRBJ1-1, with D possibly matching TRBD1 (5 bases). The germline V and J ends were trimmed by 0 bases and 8 bases, with 10 bases remaining between them. From germline, CDR1 is MNHNS and CDR2 SASEGT. The CDR3 runs 13 residues. As DNA, the CDR3 is TGTGCCAGCAGTGAAGCGCCACGGACAGAAGCTTTCTTT. Translating gives CASSEAPRTEAFF.

A few counts support this clonotype. This may arise from a read error, as a much more abundant clone is one base away. V usage is TRBV7-8 and J usage is TRBJ2-7; 9 bases agree with TRBD1. This CDR3 has 15 residues. V shed 5 bases, J shed 7 bases, and the junction held 12 bases outside the gene matches. Per germline, CDR1 SGHVS and CDR2 FQNEAQ. CDR3 loop: CASSRGQGNYNEQYF. In DNA, the CDR3 is TGTGCCAGCAGCCGGGGACAGGGAAACTACAATGAGCAGTACTTC.

Concerning this clonotype itself: A read error may be the cause here, since a much bigger clone is one base away. This chain connects TRBV5-1 to TRBJ2-1; perhaps D is TRBD1 or TRBD2 (5 bases each). Trimming left V 0 bases short and J 8 bases short, with 15 bases between. The CDR3 totals 15 residues. Per germline, CDR1 SGHRS and CDR2 YFSETQ. The CDR3 is CASSLVTGQGHEQFF. CDR3 nucleotides: TGCGCCAGCAGCTTGGTTACGGGGCAGGGTCATGAGCAGTTCTTC.

The chain combines TRBV18 with TRBJ2-7; 7 nucleotides line up with TRBD2. Germline V CDR1 and CDR2: KGHSH, LQKENI. The V segment lost 3 bases and the J segment 4 bases; nucleotides outside the gene matches: 6. This CDR3 region has 14 residues. The CDR3 loop reads CASSPPGGSYEQYF. CDR3 DNA: TGTGCCAGCTCACCTCCGGGAGGTTCTTACGAGCAGTACTTC.